This T cell receptor (beta chain) is drawn from a study of CD8+CD57+ T cells in acquired aplastic anemia. Study as a whole: DNA recovered from sorted CD4+ and CD8+ cells had a mean of approximately 3 ug. Study findings and constraints: For CD8+ Simpson's diversity, patients and controls showed no significant difference.

Researchers used genomic DNA as the template to profile TCR beta VDJ and CDR3. TCRdb reprocessed the reads via MiXCR and lists one record per CDR3 protein. The sample lists 150,000 to 200,000 distinct CDR3 sequences; 35% to 55% were seen once. Details on this clonotype: Antigen: not known.

The sample consisted of sorted CD4+, CD8+, or CD8+CD57+ T cells (not recorded which) from PBMCs. The origin of this receptor is a human donor in good health.

CDR3 loop: CASSEYGGEYPYNEQFF. DNA for the CDR3: TGTGCCAGCAGTGAATACGGGGGAGAATATCCCTACAATGAGCAGTTCTTC. This chain joins TRBV25-1 and TRBJ2-1; TRBD2 is a possible D gene (6 bases). The CDR3 length is 17 residues. Germline assignment: CDR1 MGHDK and CDR2 SYGVNS. V was trimmed by 0 bases and J by 2 bases, leaving 14 bases between them.